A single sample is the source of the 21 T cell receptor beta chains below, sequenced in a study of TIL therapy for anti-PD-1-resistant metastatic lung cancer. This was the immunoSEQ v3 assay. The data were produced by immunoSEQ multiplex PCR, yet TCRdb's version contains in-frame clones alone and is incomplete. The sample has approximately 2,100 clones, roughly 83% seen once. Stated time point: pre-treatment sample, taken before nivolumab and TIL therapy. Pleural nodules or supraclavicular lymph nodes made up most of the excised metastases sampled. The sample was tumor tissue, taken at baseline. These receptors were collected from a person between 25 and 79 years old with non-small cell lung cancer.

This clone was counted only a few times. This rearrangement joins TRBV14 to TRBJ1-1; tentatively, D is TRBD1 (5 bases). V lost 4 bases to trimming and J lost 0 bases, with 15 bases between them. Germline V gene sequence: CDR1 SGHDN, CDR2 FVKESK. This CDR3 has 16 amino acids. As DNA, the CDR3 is TGTGCCAGCAGCCGAGTTGGGGCTCCTGTGAACACTGAAGCTTTCTTT. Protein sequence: CASSRVGAPVNTEAFF.

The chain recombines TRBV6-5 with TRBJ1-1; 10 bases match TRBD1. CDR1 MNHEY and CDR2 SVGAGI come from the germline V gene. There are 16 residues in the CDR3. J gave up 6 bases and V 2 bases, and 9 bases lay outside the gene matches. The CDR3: CASSYAGQGGIAEAFF. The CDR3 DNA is TGTGCCAGCAGTTACGCAGGACAGGGGGGAATCGCTGAAGCTTTCTTT.

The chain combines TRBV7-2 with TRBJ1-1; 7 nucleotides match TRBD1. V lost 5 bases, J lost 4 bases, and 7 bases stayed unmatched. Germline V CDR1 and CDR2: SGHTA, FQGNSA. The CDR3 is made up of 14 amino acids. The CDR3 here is CASSLPRGPTEAFF. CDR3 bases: TGTGCCAGCAGCCTACCGAGGGGGCCCACTGAAGCTTTCTTT.

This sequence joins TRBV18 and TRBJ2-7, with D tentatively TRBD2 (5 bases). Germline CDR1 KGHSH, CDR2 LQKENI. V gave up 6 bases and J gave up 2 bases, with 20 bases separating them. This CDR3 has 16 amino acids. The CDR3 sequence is CASSPPVGAVTYEQYF. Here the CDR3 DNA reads TGTGCCAGCTCCCCCCCTGTTGGAGCGGTTACCTACGAGCAGTACTTC.

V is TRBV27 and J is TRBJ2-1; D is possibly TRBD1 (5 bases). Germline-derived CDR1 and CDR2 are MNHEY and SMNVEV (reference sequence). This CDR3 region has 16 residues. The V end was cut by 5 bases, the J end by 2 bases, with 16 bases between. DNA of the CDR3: TGTGCCAGCAGTGCAGGGCCCCCCGGCACCTACAATGAGCAGTTCTTC. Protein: CASSAGPPGTYNEQFF.

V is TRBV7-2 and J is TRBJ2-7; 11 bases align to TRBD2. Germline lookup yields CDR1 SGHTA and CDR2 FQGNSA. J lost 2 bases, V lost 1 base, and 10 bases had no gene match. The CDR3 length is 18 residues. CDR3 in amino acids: CASSLGELAGVFTYEQYF. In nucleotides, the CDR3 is TGTGCCAGCAGCTTAGGCGAACTAGCGGGAGTATTTACCTACGAGCAGTACTTC.

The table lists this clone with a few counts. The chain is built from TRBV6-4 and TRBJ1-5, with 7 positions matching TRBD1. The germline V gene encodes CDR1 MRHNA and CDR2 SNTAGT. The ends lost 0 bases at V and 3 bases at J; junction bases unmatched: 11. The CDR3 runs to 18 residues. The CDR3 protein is CASSDSRRRTGDNQPQHF. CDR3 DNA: TGTGCCAGCAGTGACTCGAGAAGGAGGACAGGCGACAATCAGCCCCAGCATTTT.

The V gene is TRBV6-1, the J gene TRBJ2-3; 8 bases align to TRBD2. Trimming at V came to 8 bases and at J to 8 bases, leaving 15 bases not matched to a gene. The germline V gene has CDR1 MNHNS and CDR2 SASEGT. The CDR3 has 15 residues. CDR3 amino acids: CASLRGTSLTTTQYF. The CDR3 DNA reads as TGTGCCAGCTTAAGGGGGACTAGTTTAACGACTACGCAGTATTTT.

The CDR3 sequence: CASSVDRGSSNTGELFF. CDR3 DNA: TGTGCCAGCAGCGTAGATCGGGGGTCGTCGAACACCGGGGAGCTGTTTTTT. V gene TRBV9 combines with J gene TRBJ2-2; D perhaps matches TRBD2 (6 bases). This CDR3 is built from 17 residues. The germline CDR1 and CDR2 sequences are SGDLS and YYNGEE. Between the trimmed V and J ends, which lost 0 bases and 0 bases, there was a span of 12 bases.

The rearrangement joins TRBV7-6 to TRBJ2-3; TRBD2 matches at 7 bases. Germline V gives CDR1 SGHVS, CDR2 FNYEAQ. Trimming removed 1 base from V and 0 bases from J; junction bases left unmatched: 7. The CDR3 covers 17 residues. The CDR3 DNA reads TGTGCCAGCAGCTTAGGACGTAGCGGGTCAAGCACAGATACGCAGTATTTT. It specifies CASSLGRSGSSTDTQYF.

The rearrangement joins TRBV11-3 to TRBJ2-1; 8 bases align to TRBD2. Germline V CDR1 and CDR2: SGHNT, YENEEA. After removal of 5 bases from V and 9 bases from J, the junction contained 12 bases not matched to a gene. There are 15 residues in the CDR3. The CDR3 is CASSARRAAGGEQFF. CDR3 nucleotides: TGTGCCAGCAGCGCCCGGAGGGCCGCGGGGGGTGAGCAGTTCTTC.

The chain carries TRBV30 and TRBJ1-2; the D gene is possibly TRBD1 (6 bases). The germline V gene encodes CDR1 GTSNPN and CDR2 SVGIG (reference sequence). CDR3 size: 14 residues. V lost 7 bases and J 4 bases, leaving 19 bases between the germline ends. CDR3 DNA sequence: TGTGCCTCCCTCTACGGGGGCGCATCCTATGGCTACACCTTC. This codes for CASLYGGASYGYTF.

The CDR3 DNA reads as TGTGCCTGGAGTGTAGGGCCCCAAGAGACCCAGTACTTC. Protein: CAWSVGPQETQYF. The chain links TRBV30 to TRBJ2-5, with unresolved D. The CDR3 sequence is 13 residues long. Germline lookup yields CDR1 GTSNPN and CDR2 SVGIG (reference sequence). V was pared by 0 bases and J by 1 base, with 6 bases between.

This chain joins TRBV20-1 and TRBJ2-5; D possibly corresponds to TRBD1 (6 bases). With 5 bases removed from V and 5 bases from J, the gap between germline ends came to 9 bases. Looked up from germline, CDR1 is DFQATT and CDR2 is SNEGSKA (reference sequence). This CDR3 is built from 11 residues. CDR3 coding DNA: TGCAGTGCTCTAAGGGGGGAGACCCAGTACTTC. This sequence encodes CSALRGETQYF.

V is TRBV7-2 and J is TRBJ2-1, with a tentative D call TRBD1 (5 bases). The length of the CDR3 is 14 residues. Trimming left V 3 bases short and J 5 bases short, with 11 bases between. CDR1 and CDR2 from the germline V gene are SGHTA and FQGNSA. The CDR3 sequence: CASSFGRANNEQFF. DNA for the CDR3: TGTGCCAGCAGCTTTGGCAGGGCCAACAATGAGCAGTTCTTC.

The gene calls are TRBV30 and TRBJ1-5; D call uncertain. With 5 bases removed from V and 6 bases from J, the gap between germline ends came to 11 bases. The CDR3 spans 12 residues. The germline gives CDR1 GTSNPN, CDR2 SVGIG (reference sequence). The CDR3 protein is CAWDRYSQPQHF. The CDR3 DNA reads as TGTGCCTGGGACCGCTACAGTCAGCCCCAGCATTTT.

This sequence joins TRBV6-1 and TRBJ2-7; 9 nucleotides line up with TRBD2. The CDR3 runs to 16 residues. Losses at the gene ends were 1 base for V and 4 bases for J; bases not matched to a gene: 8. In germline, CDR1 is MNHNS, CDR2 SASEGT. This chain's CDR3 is CASSEVSAGGSYEQYF. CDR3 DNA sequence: TGTGCCAGCAGTGAAGTCTCAGCGGGAGGTAGTTACGAGCAGTACTTC.

CDR3 region: CASIIGLAGTKSYEQYF. The CDR3 region has the DNA TGTGCCAGCATTATAGGACTAGCGGGAACCAAATCCTACGAGCAGTACTTC. The chain carries TRBV2 and TRBJ2-7, with 12 bases identical to TRBD2. Germline V gives CDR1 SNHLY, CDR2 FYNNEI. V lost 7 bases to trimming and J lost 1 base; unmatched junction nucleotides: 11. The CDR3 is 17 residues long.

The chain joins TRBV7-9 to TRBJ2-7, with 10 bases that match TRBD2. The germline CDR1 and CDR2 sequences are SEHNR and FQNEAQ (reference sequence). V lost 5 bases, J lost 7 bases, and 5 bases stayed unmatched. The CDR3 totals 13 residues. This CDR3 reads CASSTGLAREQYF. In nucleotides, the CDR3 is TGTGCCAGCAGCACGGGACTAGCGAGGGAGCAGTACTTC.

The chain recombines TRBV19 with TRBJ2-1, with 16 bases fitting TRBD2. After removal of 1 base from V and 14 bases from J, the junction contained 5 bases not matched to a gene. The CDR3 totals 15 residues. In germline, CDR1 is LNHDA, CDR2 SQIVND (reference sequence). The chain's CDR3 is CASSIGPGLAGGKFF. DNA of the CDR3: TGTGCCAGTAGTATAGGACCGGGACTAGCGGGAGGGAAGTTCTTC.

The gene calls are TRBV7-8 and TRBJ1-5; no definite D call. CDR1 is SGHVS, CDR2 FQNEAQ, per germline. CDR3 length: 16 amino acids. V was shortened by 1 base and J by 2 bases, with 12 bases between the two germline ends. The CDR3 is CASSLGPRQGNQPQHF. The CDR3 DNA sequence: TGTGCCAGCAGCTTAGGTCCGCGGCAGGGCAATCAGCCCCAGCATTTT. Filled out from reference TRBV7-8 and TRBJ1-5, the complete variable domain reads GAGVSQSPRYKVAKRGQDVALRCDPISGHVSLFWYQQALGQGPEFLTYFQNEAQLDKSGLPSDRFFAERPEGSVSTLKIQRTQQEDSAVYLCASSLGPRQGNQPQHFGDGTRLSIL.